This T cell receptor beta chain was profiled in a study of identifying expanded T cells in peripheral blood. Study outcomes and limitations: Differentially abundant clones: about 1.2 between replicates, around 16 at about two weeks, 18 to 20 at four.

Germline CDR1 reads SGHNT; CDR2 reads YENEEA. The length of the CDR3 is 18 residues. The V gene lost 3 bases and the J gene lost 0 bases, with 18 bases spanning the gap. No infections or other immune events were documented during collection. Measured with immunoSEQ multiplex PCR; TCRdb has only the in-frame clones, and not every one. The sample carries about 82,000 clones, around 90% recorded once. Comment on this clone: No antigen is known for it.

The rearrangement links TRBV11-3 to TRBJ1-5, with D hard to call. The clonotype originates from a person between 18 and 75 years old in good health. Sequences were obtained from blood. CDR3 nucleotide sequence: TGTGCCAGCAGCTTTGTGATCAGAGGGAAAACTAGCAATCAGCCCCAGCATTTT. Translating it yields CASSFVIRGKTSNQPQHF.